Listed below are T cell receptor beta chains from one sample, sequenced in a study of T cells after yellow fever vaccination. From the 5' RACE reads, TCRdb called clonotypes with MiXCR, one entry per CDR3 protein. Of around 250,000 distinct CDR3 sequences listed, roughly 7.2% were seen once; the top ten hold over 0.65%. The source material was CD4+ T cells sorted from PBMCs, sampled 15 days after the yellow fever booster vaccination. These receptors all stem from a man aged 25-45 years who received the YFV17D yellow fever vaccine. The CDR3 runs from the conserved cysteine through the conserved F or W. A D gene is named only where the DNA matches it firmly. Rows give clone size only sometimes, using once, few, many, or a class for an expanded clone.

d_gene: NA
j_gene: TRBJ2-1
v_gene: TRBV20-1
abundance: NA
CDR3aa: CSARSAEGRNEQFF
CDR3nt: TGCAGTGCTAGATCAGCGGAGGGCCGGAATGAGCAGTTCTTC

d_gene: NA
j_gene: TRBJ1-6
v_gene: TRBV5-1
abundance: NA
CDR3aa: CASSIGQYTYNSPLHF
CDR3nt: TGCGCCAGCAGCATCGGACAGTATACCTATAATTCACCCCTCCACTTT

d_gene: TRBD1
j_gene: TRBJ2-5
v_gene: TRBV20-1
abundance: NA
CDR3aa: CSARSGQGQETQYF
CDR3nt: TGCAGTGCTAGATCGGGACAGGGGCAAGAGACCCAGTACTTC

d_gene: NA
j_gene: TRBJ2-4
v_gene: TRBV5-1
abundance: NA
CDR3aa: CASSGTPTSGRGNIQYF
CDR3nt: TGCGCCAGCAGCGGGACCCCCACGAGCGGAAGGGGAAACATTCAGTACTTC

d_gene: TRBD1
j_gene: TRBJ1-2
v_gene: TRBV11-2
abundance: many
CDR3aa: CASSFSGGLLNGYTF
CDR3nt: TGTGCCAGCAGCTTTTCAGGGGGCCTGCTCAATGGCTACACCTTC

d_gene: TRBD2
j_gene: TRBJ2-1
v_gene: TRBV20-1
abundance: NA
CDR3aa: CSVRERHLYNEQFF
CDR3nt: TGCAGTGTGCGGGAGCGCCACCTCTACAATGAGCAGTTCTTC

d_gene: NA
j_gene: TRBJ2-5
v_gene: TRBV5-6
abundance: NA
CDR3aa: CASTLDYGETQYF
CDR3nt: TGTGCCAGCACCCTGGACTACGGGGAGACCCAGTACTTC

d_gene: NA
j_gene: TRBJ1-1
v_gene: TRBV18
abundance: few
CDR3aa: CASSPPISQGPTEAFF
CDR3nt: TGTGCCAGCTCACCACCAATTTCTCAGGGTCCCACTGAAGCTTTCTTT

d_gene: TRBD1
j_gene: TRBJ2-2
v_gene: TRBV6-2/TRBV6-3
abundance: NA
CDR3aa: CASSPRDRGLLTGELFF
CDR3nt: TGTGCCAGCAGCCCCCGGGACAGGGGGCTACTTACCGGGGAGCTGTTTTTT

d_gene: TRBD1
j_gene: TRBJ1-2
v_gene: TRBV6-5
abundance: few
CDR3aa: CASSYKTGGAGYTF
CDR3nt: TGTGCCAGCAGTTACAAAACAGGGGGCGCGGGCTACACCTTC

d_gene: TRBD1
j_gene: TRBJ1-1
v_gene: TRBV7-9
abundance: few
CDR3aa: CASSPGGSGGADTEAFF
CDR3nt: TGTGCCAGCAGCCCCGGGGGGTCAGGGGGTGCGGACACTGAAGCTTTCTTT

d_gene: NA
j_gene: TRBJ1-6
v_gene: TRBV7-2
abundance: many
CDR3aa: CASSLAAGESPLHF
CDR3nt: TGTGCCAGCAGCTTAGCGGCCGGAGAGTCACCCCTCCACTTT

d_gene: TRBD1
j_gene: TRBJ1-5
v_gene: TRBV7-9
abundance: NA
CDR3aa: CASSSNWDRGQPQHF
CDR3nt: TGTGCCAGCAGCTCGAATTGGGACAGGGGTCAGCCCCAGCATTTT

d_gene: NA
j_gene: TRBJ2-5
v_gene: TRBV19
abundance: many
CDR3aa: CASAGQVNQETQYF
CDR3nt: TGTGCCAGCGCCGGACAAGTGAACCAAGAGACCCAGTACTTC

d_gene: NA
j_gene: TRBJ2-1
v_gene: TRBV7-8
abundance: many
CDR3aa: CASSLADATGQFF
CDR3nt: TGTGCCAGCAGCTTAGCGGACGCCACAGGTCAGTTCTTC

d_gene: NA
j_gene: TRBJ2-5
v_gene: TRBV10-2
abundance: NA
CDR3aa: CASSAAETQYF
CDR3nt: TGCGCCAGCAGTGCAGCAGAGACCCAGTACTTC

d_gene: TRBD2
j_gene: TRBJ2-1
v_gene: TRBV9
abundance: few
CDR3aa: CASSETGTSGGSYNEQFF
CDR3nt: TGTGCCAGCAGCGAAACCGGGACTAGCGGCGGGTCCTACAATGAGCAGTTCTTC

d_gene: NA
j_gene: TRBJ1-3
v_gene: TRBV12-3/TRBV12-4
abundance: few
CDR3aa: CASSWGNTIYF
CDR3nt: TGTGCCAGCAGTTGGGGAAACACCATATATTTT

d_gene: TRBD2
j_gene: TRBJ2-1
v_gene: TRBV7-2
abundance: few
CDR3aa: CASSPQLAGAYNEQFF
CDR3nt: TGTGCCAGCAGTCCCCAACTAGCGGGAGCCTACAATGAGCAGTTCTTC

d_gene: TRBD1
j_gene: TRBJ2-7
v_gene: TRBV10-3
abundance: many
CDR3aa: CAISESDRLSEQYF
CDR3nt: TGTGCCATCAGTGAGTCGGACAGGCTGTCCGAGCAGTACTTC

d_gene: TRBD1
j_gene: TRBJ2-5
v_gene: TRBV29-1
abundance: many
CDR3aa: CSVGNRGKQETQYF
CDR3nt: TGCAGCGTTGGGAACAGGGGGAAACAAGAGACCCAGTACTTC

d_gene: NA
j_gene: TRBJ2-1
v_gene: TRBV6-2/TRBV6-3
abundance: few
CDR3aa: CASNTPRLAGYEQFF
CDR3nt: TGTGCCAGCAACACCCCGAGGCTAGCTGGCTATGAGCAGTTCTTC

d_gene: NA
j_gene: TRBJ2-3
v_gene: TRBV7-9
abundance: many
CDR3aa: CASSTQGTYTDTQYF
CDR3nt: TGTGCCAGCAGCACGCAGGGGACCTACACAGATACGCAGTATTTT

d_gene: TRBD2
j_gene: TRBJ2-2
v_gene: TRBV19
abundance: many
CDR3aa: CASSIGGSRTGELFF
CDR3nt: TGTGCCAGTAGTATAGGCGGGAGTCGAACCGGGGAGCTGTTTTTT

d_gene: NA
j_gene: TRBJ2-7
v_gene: TRBV7-8
abundance: few
CDR3aa: CASSLGGENEQYF
CDR3nt: TGTGCCAGCAGCTTAGGGGGGGAGAACGAGCAGTACTTC

d_gene: NA
j_gene: TRBJ2-7
v_gene: TRBV28
abundance: many
CDR3aa: CASSNSGTVEYEQYF
CDR3nt: TGTGCCAGCAGCAATTCCGGGACTGTAGAATACGAGCAGTACTTC

d_gene: TRBD1
j_gene: TRBJ2-7
v_gene: TRBV18
abundance: few
CDR3aa: CASADPPGGADEQYF
CDR3nt: TGTGCCAGCGCCGATCCTCCAGGGGGTGCGGACGAGCAGTACTTC

d_gene: NA
j_gene: TRBJ1-2
v_gene: TRBV18
abundance: few
CDR3aa: CASSPPFSTVNYGYTF
CDR3nt: TGTGCCAGCTCACCACCGTTCTCGACGGTAAACTATGGCTACACCTTC

d_gene: TRBD1
j_gene: TRBJ1-3
v_gene: TRBV11-2
abundance: few
CDR3aa: CASSFLRDRGRNGNTIYF
CDR3nt: TGTGCCAGCAGCTTCCTCCGGGACAGGGGGAGGAATGGAAACACCATATATTTT

d_gene: TRBD2
j_gene: TRBJ2-7
v_gene: TRBV2
abundance: few
CDR3aa: CASSSKRRVAGGNSYEQYF
CDR3nt: TGTGCCAGCAGTTCGAAGAGGAGGGTAGCGGGTGGGAACTCCTACGAGCAGTACTTC

d_gene: TRBD1
j_gene: TRBJ2-3
v_gene: TRBV20-1
abundance: NA
CDR3aa: CSARGQGGTDTQYF
CDR3nt: TGCAGTGCCCGGGGACAGGGGGGCACAGATACGCAGTATTTT

d_gene: NA
j_gene: TRBJ2-2
v_gene: TRBV3-1
abundance: NA
CDR3aa: CASSQDIRNTGELFF
CDR3nt: TGTGCCAGCAGCCAAGATATCCGAAACACCGGGGAGCTGTTTTTT

d_gene: TRBD1
j_gene: TRBJ2-1
v_gene: TRBV10-1
abundance: few
CDR3aa: CASDTKRGRKDEQFF
CDR3nt: TGCGCCAGCGACACGAAAAGGGGGCGCAAGGATGAGCAGTTCTTC

d_gene: NA
j_gene: TRBJ2-7
v_gene: TRBV5-5
abundance: NA
CDR3aa: CASSAGLVGNYEQYF
CDR3nt: TGTGCCAGCAGCGCCGGGCTAGTCGGCAACTACGAGCAGTACTTC

d_gene: TRBD1
j_gene: TRBJ2-1
v_gene: TRBV6-1
abundance: many
CDR3aa: CASSPPGTGLLDEQFF
CDR3nt: TGTGCCAGCAGTCCCCCCGGGACAGGGCTGTTGGATGAGCAGTTCTTC

d_gene: TRBD2
j_gene: TRBJ2-7
v_gene: TRBV20-1
abundance: few
CDR3aa: CSAAFFTSGGSYEQYF
CDR3nt: TGCAGTGCTGCCTTCTTCACTAGCGGGGGATCCTACGAGCAGTACTTC

d_gene: TRBD2
j_gene: TRBJ2-2
v_gene: TRBV20-1
abundance: few
CDR3aa: CSASDTLAENTGELFF
CDR3nt: TGCAGTGCTAGCGACACACTAGCGGAGAACACCGGGGAGCTGTTTTTT

d_gene: NA
j_gene: TRBJ2-7
v_gene: TRBV29-1
abundance: NA
CDR3aa: CSVSQGGGEQYF
CDR3nt: TGCAGCGTTTCTCAGGGGGGGGGCGAGCAGTACTTC

d_gene: NA
j_gene: TRBJ2-2
v_gene: TRBV6-5
abundance: NA
CDR3aa: CASSYRLDTGELFF
CDR3nt: TGTGCCAGCAGCTACCGACTCGACACCGGGGAGCTGTTTTTT

d_gene: TRBD1
j_gene: TRBJ1-4
v_gene: TRBV5-8
abundance: NA
CDR3aa: CASSSGQGDEKLFF
CDR3nt: TGTGCCAGCAGCTCAGGACAGGGGGATGAAAAACTGTTTTTT

d_gene: NA
j_gene: TRBJ2-3
v_gene: TRBV29-1
abundance: few
CDR3aa: CSVGGVTTDTQYF
CDR3nt: TGCAGCGTTGGGGGGGTGACAACAGATACGCAGTATTTT

d_gene: NA
j_gene: TRBJ1-2
v_gene: TRBV24-1
abundance: few
CDR3aa: CATSDSGPLRRDYGYTF
CDR3nt: TGTGCCACCAGTGATTCCGGGCCCCTTCGTCGGGACTATGGCTACACCTTC

d_gene: NA
j_gene: TRBJ2-1
v_gene: TRBV14
abundance: NA
CDR3aa: CASSPGPRSGFLSSYNEQFF
CDR3nt: TGTGCCAGCAGCCCAGGTCCCCGGTCGGGATTTTTATCGAGTTACAATGAGCAGTTCTTC

d_gene: NA
j_gene: TRBJ2-5
v_gene: TRBV4-3
abundance: many
CDR3aa: CASSQDWGHQETQYF
CDR3nt: TGCGCCAGCAGCCAAGATTGGGGTCACCAAGAGACCCAGTACTTC

d_gene: NA
j_gene: TRBJ1-1
v_gene: TRBV7-2
abundance: few
CDR3aa: CASSLVGQVAF
CDR3nt: TGTGCCAGCAGCTTAGTAGGCCAAGTGGCGTTT

d_gene: NA
j_gene: TRBJ2-1
v_gene: TRBV20-1
abundance: many
CDR3aa: CSASGDYNEQFF
CDR3nt: TGCAGTGCTAGCGGGGATTACAATGAGCAGTTCTTC

d_gene: NA
j_gene: TRBJ1-6
v_gene: TRBV20-1
abundance: few
CDR3aa: CSSRPGSSYNSPLHF
CDR3nt: TGCAGTTCCCGCCCAGGGAGCTCCTATAATTCACCCCTCCACTTT

d_gene: TRBD2
j_gene: TRBJ2-3
v_gene: TRBV6-1
abundance: few
CDR3aa: CASRRTSGRDTQYF
CDR3nt: TGTGCCAGCAGGAGGACTAGCGGGAGGGATACGCAGTATTTT

d_gene: NA
j_gene: TRBJ2-7
v_gene: TRBV6-2/TRBV6-3
abundance: NA
CDR3aa: CASRDPLPGRTTYEQYF
CDR3nt: TGTGCCAGCAGAGATCCATTACCGGGCCGGACGACCTACGAGCAGTACTTC

d_gene: TRBD2
j_gene: TRBJ2-1
v_gene: TRBV7-3
abundance: NA
CDR3aa: CASSLLAGSLNEQFF
CDR3nt: TGTGCCAGCAGCTTACTAGCGGGATCACTCAATGAGCAGTTCTTC

d_gene: NA
j_gene: TRBJ2-2
v_gene: TRBV11-2
abundance: NA
CDR3aa: CASSLAGTLNTGELFF
CDR3nt: TGTGCCAGCAGCTTAGCCGGGACACTTAACACCGGGGAGCTGTTTTTT

d_gene: NA
j_gene: TRBJ1-2
v_gene: TRBV29-1
abundance: NA
CDR3aa: CSEKRLGNYGYTF
CDR3nt: TGCAGCGAGAAGCGTTTGGGAAACTATGGCTACACCTTC

d_gene: TRBD2
j_gene: TRBJ2-3
v_gene: TRBV6-5
abundance: many
CDR3aa: CASSYPTSGRITDTQYF
CDR3nt: TGTGCCAGCAGTTACCCAACTAGCGGGAGGATAACAGATACGCAGTATTTT